One and the same sample provided the 8 T cell receptor beta chains below, sequenced in a study of T cells expressing NK-cell markers. Following a re-call of the 5' RACE reads, TCRdb has one entry per CDR3 protein and lacks DNA. The sample has over 250,000 distinct CDR3 sequences. Specimen: blood T cells: a sorted CD56 or NKG2C T cell subset, CD4+ or CD8+ T cells, or bulk PBMC T cells (not recorded which). The receptor source for this set is a woman between 18 and 70 years old in good health.

This CDR3 is CASSLRGRVDYGYTF. The rearrangement links TRBV5-1 to TRBJ1-2; TCRdb lists TRBD1, though no DNA is available to test this call. This CDR3 comprises 15 residues. The germline gives CDR1 SGHRS, CDR2 YFSETQ. The variable domain in full, completed from reference TRBV5-1 and TRBJ1-2, reads KAGVTQTPRYLIKTRGQQVTLSCSPISGHRSVSWYQQTPGQGLQFLFEYFSETQRNKGNFPGRFSGRQFSNSRSEMNVSTLELGDSALYLCASSLRGRVDYGYTFGSGTRLTVV.

This chain uses TRBV20-1 with TRBJ1-3. The CDR3 consists of 15 residues. CDR1 and CDR2 from the germline V gene are DFQATT and SNEGSKA (reference sequence). CDR3 region: CSARDPQNSGNTIYF.

The chain employs TRBV7-2 and TRBJ1-3; no DNA is available, so the TRBD1 call from TCRdb remains unchecked. The length of the CDR3 is 15 residues. Per the germline V gene, CDR1 is SGHTA and CDR2 is FQGNSA. The CDR3 spells CASSLRGQGRNTIYF.

V is TRBV7-2 and J is TRBJ1-5. This CDR3 region has 14 residues. Per germline, CDR1 SGHTA and CDR2 FQGNSA. CDR3 amino acids: CASSLEVGFEPQHF.

V usage is TRBV12-3 or TRBV12-4 and J usage is TRBJ2-2; lacking DNA, the TRBD1 call made by TCRdb goes unchecked. This CDR3 is 16 amino acids long. The CDR3 region is CASSPDPREVAGELFF.

This chain connects TRBV6-2 or TRBV6-3 to TRBJ1-1. Germline lookup yields CDR1 MNHEY and CDR2 SVGEGT. This CDR3 is built from 14 residues. CDR3 residues: CASSYTEPWTEAFF.

The genes are TRBV7-6 and TRBJ1-1. The CDR3 spans 14 residues. In germline, CDR1 is SGHVS, CDR2 FNYEAQ. CDR3 sequence reads: CASSFDLFYTEAFF. Full variable domain (remainder filled in from reference TRBV7-6 and TRBJ1-1): GAGVSQSPRYKVTKRGQDVALRCDPISGHVSLYWYRQALGQGPEFLTYFNYEAQQDKSGLPNDRFSAERPEGSISTLTIQRTEQRDSAMYRCASSFDLFYTEAFFGQGTRLTVV.

The chain employs TRBV3-1 and TRBJ2-5; absent DNA, TCRdb's TRBD2 call cannot be checked. The V gene's germline CDR1 is LGHDT and CDR2 YNNKEL (reference sequence). The CDR3 loop spans 14 amino acids. CDR3 loop: CASSPPGLPPTQYF.